This entry lists 23 T cell receptor beta chains sequenced from one sample in a study of CD8 T cells in Susac syndrome. The authors reverse transcribed about 0.5 to 1 ug RNA with random hexamers. TCRdb re-derived calls from the immunoSEQ multiplex PCR reads in MiXCR, one entry per CDR3 protein. The sample records 100,000 to 150,000 distinct CDR3 sequences, about 94% being singletons. Sample: CD8+ T cells from PBMCs. The source of these receptors is a human donor with Susac syndrome.

Here the CDR3 DNA reads TGTGCCAGCAGCGGCCGGGACAGGGATAACTATGGCTACACCTTC. This encodes CASSGRDRDNYGYTF. The chain uses TRBV7-9 and TRBJ1-2, with 9 bases lining up with TRBD1. Looked up from germline, CDR1 is SEHNR and CDR2 is FQNEAQ (reference sequence). V gave up 5 bases and J gave up 1 base; unmatched junction bases: 5. This CDR3 contains 15 residues.

This sequence joins TRBV7-9 and TRBJ1-4; TRBD1 is a possible D gene (5 bases). The CDR3 runs to 14 residues. The germline gives CDR1 SEHNR, CDR2 FQNEAQ (reference sequence). V lost 5 bases to trimming and J lost 4 bases, with 11 bases between them. The CDR3, as DNA: TGTGCCAGCAGCCCGGACGGGGGTAATGAAAAACTGTTTTTT. Residues: CASSPDGGNEKLFF.

The J gene is TRBJ1-1, the V gene TRBV7-9; possible D gene TRBD1, 5 bases. Germline CDR1 SEHNR, CDR2 FQNEAQ (reference sequence). This CDR3 region has 13 residues. V dropped 5 bases and J dropped 1 base, with 8 bases sitting between them. The CDR3 DNA reads TGTGCCAGCAGCCAAAGGGGGAACACTGAAGCTTTCTTT. It codes for CASSQRGNTEAFF.

V and J are TRBV4-1 and TRBJ2-7, with D possibly matching TRBD1 (6 bases). The germline CDR1 and CDR2 sequences are MGHRA and YSYEKL. V lost 0 bases to trimming and J lost 5 bases, with 17 bases between them. The CDR3 has 16 amino acids. CDR3: CASSQEGWGRVHEQYF. The DNA for the CDR3 is TGCGCCAGCAGCCAAGAGGGGTGGGGGCGCGTCCACGAGCAGTACTTC.

This clonotype was observed a handful of times. V usage is TRBV30 and J usage is TRBJ1-2; D is unclear. This CDR3 comprises 11 residues. Germline V CDR1 and CDR2: GTSNPN, SVGIG (reference sequence). V was cut by 0 bases and J by 6 bases, with 5 bases left in between. The CDR3 DNA reads TGTGCCTGGAGTGTGGGTGATGGCTACACCTTC. This codes for CAWSVGDGYTF.

This chain links TRBV13 with TRBJ2-5; D unresolved. The germline V and J ends were trimmed by 7 bases and 1 base, with 13 bases remaining between them. The CDR3 is 14 residues long. CDR1 and CDR2 from the germline V gene are PRHDT and FYEKMQ (reference sequence). The CDR3 sequence: CASTNVDFQETQYF. The DNA of the CDR3 is TGTGCCAGCACCAACGTCGACTTCCAAGAGACCCAGTACTTC.

The genes are TRBV18 and TRBJ2-3; TRBD2 is a possible D gene (5 bases). The CDR3 is 15 amino acids. CDR1 is KGHSH and CDR2 is LQKENI in the germline V gene. Trimming removed 2 bases from V and 0 bases from J, with 9 bases in between. CDR3 sequence: CASSPGEYSTDTQYF. The CDR3 region has the DNA TGTGCCAGCTCACCAGGGGAGTATAGCACAGATACGCAGTATTTT.

The chain recombines TRBV19 with TRBJ2-6; D gene ambiguous. This CDR3 has 16 residues. V dropped 3 bases and J dropped 2 bases, with 11 bases sitting between them. Germline V lookup: CDR1 LNHDA, CDR2 SQIVND (reference sequence). CDR3 amino acids: CASSMAIGTGANVLTF. The CDR3, as DNA: TGTGCCAGTAGTATGGCCATTGGGACTGGGGCCAACGTCCTGACTTTC.

The V call is TRBV28, the J call TRBJ2-7; D is uncertain. The V gene lost 6 bases and the J gene lost 7 bases, with 16 bases spanning the gap. CDR3 length: 13 amino acids. Germline V gene sequence: CDR1 MDHEN, CDR2 SYDVKM. This CDR3 is CASRQALSSEQYF. In DNA form, the CDR3 reads TGTGCCAGCAGGCAGGCCTTATCCTCTGAGCAGTACTTC.

The chain uses TRBV4-3 and TRBJ2-6, with D uncertain. The V gene lost 0 bases and the J gene lost 0 bases, with 6 bases spanning the gap. Germline-derived CDR1 and CDR2 are LGHNA and YSLEER. The CDR3 consists of 16 residues. CDR3 region: CASSQEIFSGANVLTF. The CDR3 DNA reads as TGCGCCAGCAGCCAAGAAATCTTCTCTGGGGCCAACGTCCTGACTTTC.

The chain employs TRBV13 and TRBJ2-6; D not certain. V was pared by 6 bases and J by 5 bases, with 8 bases between. The CDR3 extends over 13 amino acids. Germline CDR1 reads PRHDT; CDR2 reads FYEKMQ (reference sequence). In nucleotides, the CDR3 is TGTGCCAGCAGTGCGAGCAGGGCCAACGTCCTGACTTTC. Its protein is CASSASRANVLTF.

The chain joins TRBV28 to TRBJ2-7; D may be TRBD1 (6 bases). Trimming took off 8 bases at V and 1 base at J, with 15 bases between the two ends. Germline CDR1 and CDR2: MDHEN and SYDVKM. The CDR3 totals 14 residues. The CDR3 here is CASRITGQSYEQYF. CDR3 bases: TGTGCCAGCCGAATAACTGGACAGTCCTACGAGCAGTACTTC.

The chain carries TRBV5-1 and TRBJ2-7; 12 positions match TRBD2. V was clipped by 4 bases and J by 4 bases; unmatched bases: 6. Germline assignment: CDR1 SGHRS and CDR2 YFSETQ. This CDR3 contains 15 residues. The CDR3 region has the DNA TGCGCCAGCAGCAAACTAGCGGGGGGCCGATACGAGCAGTACTTC. Translating gives CASSKLAGGRYEQYF.

The V call is TRBV6-4, the J call TRBJ2-2; D uncertain. The germline V gene has CDR1 MRHNA and CDR2 SNTAGT. V was pared by 3 bases and J by 5 bases, with 10 bases between. The CDR3 runs 14 residues. CDR3: CASSDMPDTGELFF. The CDR3 region has the DNA TGTGCCAGCAGTGATATGCCCGATACCGGGGAGCTGTTTTTT.

The chain joins TRBV25-1 to TRBJ1-2, with D maybe TRBD1 (6 bases). The germline CDR1 and CDR2 sequences are MGHDK and SYGVNS. V was clipped by 5 bases and J by 8 bases, with 21 bases between them. The CDR3 consists of 15 residues. CDR3 residues: CASSQQGDSLWGYTF. The CDR3 DNA reads TGTGCCAGCAGTCAACAGGGAGATTCCCTGTGGGGCTACACCTTC.

The V gene is TRBV7-3, the J gene TRBJ2-2, with TRBD1 matching over 7 bases. V lost 5 bases to trimming and J lost 6 bases; unmatched junction nucleotides: 3. Germline values: CDR1 SGHTA, CDR2 FQGTGA. This CDR3 spans 13 amino acids. The CDR3 loop is CASSETGSGELFF. CDR3 sequence (DNA): TGTGCCAGCAGCGAGACAGGGTCCGGGGAGCTGTTTTTT.

This clonotype was counted a single time. This rearrangement joins TRBV7-9 to TRBJ2-1; no clear D. This CDR3 has 13 amino acids. Trimming took 6 bases from V and 5 from J, leaving 11 bases between them. Germline-derived CDR1 and CDR2 are SEHNR and FQNEAQ (reference sequence). The CDR3 protein is CASRDGTNNEQFF. The CDR3 bases are TGTGCCAGCAGAGACGGAACCAACAATGAGCAGTTCTTC.

V gene TRBV5-6 combines with J gene TRBJ2-7; possible D gene TRBD1, 6 bases. This CDR3 has 12 residues. CDR1 and CDR2 from the germline V gene are SGHDT and YYEEEE. Trimming removed 3 bases at V and 6 bases at J, with 10 bases between. The CDR3 here is CASSSTGLEQYF. The DNA for the CDR3 is TGTGCCAGCAGCTCCACAGGGCTCGAGCAGTACTTC.

The gene calls are TRBV6-2 or TRBV6-3 and TRBJ1-1; 8 bases are shared with TRBD1. Germline CDR1 reads MNHEY; CDR2 reads SVGEGT. Unmatched junction bases numbered 3, after V lost 5 bases and J lost 4 bases. CDR3 length equals 13 residues. In DNA form, the CDR3 reads TGTGCCAGCAGTCGGACAGGGCCCACTGAAGCTTTCTTT. Residues: CASSRTGPTEAFF.

The V call is TRBV3-1, the J call TRBJ1-2, with D perhaps matching TRBD1 (6 bases). Germline CDR1 is LGHDT and CDR2 is YNNKEL (reference sequence). V lost 6 bases and J 4 bases, leaving 15 bases between the germline ends. The CDR3 has 14 amino acids. The CDR3 coding sequence is TGTGCCAGCAGTCCTTCCGTGGGGGCCTATGGCTACACCTTC. Translating it yields CASSPSVGAYGYTF.

This clonotype has only a few counts. The rearrangement joins TRBV7-9 to TRBJ2-1, with 8 bases aligning to TRBD1. With 4 bases clipped from V and 4 bases from J, the junction kept 6 bases outside the gene matches. This CDR3 contains 15 residues. CDR1 is SEHNR, CDR2 FQNEAQ, per germline (reference sequence). The CDR3 here is CASSSGQGPYNEQFF. For the CDR3, the DNA is TGTGCCAGCAGCTCAGGACAGGGACCTTACAATGAGCAGTTCTTC.

The rearrangement links TRBV4-3 to TRBJ2-2; no definite D call. CDR3 length: 14 residues. Germline V gene sequence: CDR1 LGHNA, CDR2 YSLEER. Trimming took 5 bases from V and 2 from J, leaving 9 bases between them. In DNA form, the CDR3 reads TGCGCCAGCAGCGTATGGGTCAACACCGGGGAGCTGTTTTTT. It is translated as CASSVWVNTGELFF.

This clonotype showed up just once. V gene TRBV30 combines with J gene TRBJ2-1; 10 bases agree with TRBD2. The J segment lost 2 bases and the V segment lost 3 bases, leaving 1 base of the junction unmatched. Per the germline V gene, CDR1 is GTSNPN and CDR2 is SVGIG (reference sequence). The CDR3 is made up of 14 amino acids. The CDR3 reads CAWSGTSAYNEQFF. Written as DNA, the CDR3 is TGTGCCTGGAGCGGGACTAGCGCCTACAATGAGCAGTTCTTC.